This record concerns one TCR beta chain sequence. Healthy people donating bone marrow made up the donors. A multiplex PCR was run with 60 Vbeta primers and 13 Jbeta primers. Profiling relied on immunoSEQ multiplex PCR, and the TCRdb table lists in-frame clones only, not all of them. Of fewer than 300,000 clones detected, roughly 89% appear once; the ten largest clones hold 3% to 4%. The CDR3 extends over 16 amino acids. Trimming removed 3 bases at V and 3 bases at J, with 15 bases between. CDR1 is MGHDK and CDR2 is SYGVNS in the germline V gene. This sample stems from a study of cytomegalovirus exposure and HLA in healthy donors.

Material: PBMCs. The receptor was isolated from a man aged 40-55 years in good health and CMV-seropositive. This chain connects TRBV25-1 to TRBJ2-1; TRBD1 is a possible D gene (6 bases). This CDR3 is CASSDALPGHYNEQFF. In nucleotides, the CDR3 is TGTGCCAGCAGTGACGCACTTCCGGGACACTACAATGAGCAGTTCTTC.